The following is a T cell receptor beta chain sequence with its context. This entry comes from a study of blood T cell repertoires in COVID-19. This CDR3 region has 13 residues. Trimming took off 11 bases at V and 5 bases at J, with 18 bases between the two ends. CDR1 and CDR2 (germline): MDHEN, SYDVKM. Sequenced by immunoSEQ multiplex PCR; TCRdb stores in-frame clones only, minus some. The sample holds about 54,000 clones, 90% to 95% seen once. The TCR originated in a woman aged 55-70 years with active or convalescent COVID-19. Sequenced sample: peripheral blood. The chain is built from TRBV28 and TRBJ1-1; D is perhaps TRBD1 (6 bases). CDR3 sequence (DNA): TGTGCCCGATGGGGGGGCCCGGTTACTGAAGCTTTCTTT. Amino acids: CARWGGPVTEAFF. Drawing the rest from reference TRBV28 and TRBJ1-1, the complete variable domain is DVKVTQSSRYLVKRTGEKVFLECVQDMDHENMFWYRQDPGLGLRLIYFSYDVKMKEKGDIPEGYSVSREKKERFSLILESASTNQTSMYLCARWGGPVTEAFFGQGTRLTVV.